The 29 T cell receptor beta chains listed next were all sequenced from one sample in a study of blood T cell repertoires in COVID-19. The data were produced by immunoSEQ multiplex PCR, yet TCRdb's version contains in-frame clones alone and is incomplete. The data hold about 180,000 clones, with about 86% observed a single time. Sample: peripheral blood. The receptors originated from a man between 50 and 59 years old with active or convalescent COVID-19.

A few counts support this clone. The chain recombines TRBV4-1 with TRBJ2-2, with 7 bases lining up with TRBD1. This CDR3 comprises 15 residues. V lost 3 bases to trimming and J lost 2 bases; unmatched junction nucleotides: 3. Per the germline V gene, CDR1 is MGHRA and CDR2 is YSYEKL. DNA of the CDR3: TGCGCCAGCAGCCAGGGACAGATAAACACCGGGGAGCTGTTTTTT. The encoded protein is CASSQGQINTGELFF.

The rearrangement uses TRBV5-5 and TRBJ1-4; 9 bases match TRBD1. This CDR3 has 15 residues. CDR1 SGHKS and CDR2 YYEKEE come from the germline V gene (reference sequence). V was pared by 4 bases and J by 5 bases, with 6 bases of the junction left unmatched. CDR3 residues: CASSGLTGGNEKLFF. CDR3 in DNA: TGTGCCAGCAGCGGGTTGACAGGGGGAAATGAAAAACTGTTTTTT.

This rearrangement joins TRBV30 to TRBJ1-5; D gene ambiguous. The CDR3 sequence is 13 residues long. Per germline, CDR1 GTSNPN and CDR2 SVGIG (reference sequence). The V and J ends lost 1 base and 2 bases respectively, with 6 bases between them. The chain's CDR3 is CAWSGVGNQPQHF. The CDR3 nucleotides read TGTGCCTGGAGTGGAGTCGGCAATCAGCCCCAGCATTTT.

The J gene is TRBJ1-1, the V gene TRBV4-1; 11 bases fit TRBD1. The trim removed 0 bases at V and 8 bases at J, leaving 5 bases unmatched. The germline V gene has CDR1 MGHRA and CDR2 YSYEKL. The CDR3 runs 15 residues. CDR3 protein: CASSQEGQGAREAFF. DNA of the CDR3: TGCGCCAGCAGCCAAGAAGGACAGGGGGCGCGGGAAGCTTTCTTT.

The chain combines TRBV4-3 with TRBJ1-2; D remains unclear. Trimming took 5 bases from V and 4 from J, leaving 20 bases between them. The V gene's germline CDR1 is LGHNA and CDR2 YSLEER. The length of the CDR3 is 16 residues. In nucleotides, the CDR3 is TGCGCCAGCAGCGAATTAAGTCAGGAATTTGCCTATGGCTACACCTTC. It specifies CASSELSQEFAYGYTF.

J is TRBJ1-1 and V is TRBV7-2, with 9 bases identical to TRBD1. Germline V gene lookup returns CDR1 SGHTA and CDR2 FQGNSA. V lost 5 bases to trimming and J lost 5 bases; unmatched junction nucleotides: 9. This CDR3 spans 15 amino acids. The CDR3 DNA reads TGTGCCAGCAGCGCCATAGGACAGGGGAGGACTGAAGCTTTCTTT. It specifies CASSAIGQGRTEAFF.

The CDR3 reads CSVEVLATGGDGYGYTF. Here the CDR3 DNA reads TGCAGCGTTGAAGTTTTGGCGACAGGGGGAGATGGCTATGGCTACACCTTC. The chain employs TRBV29-1 and TRBJ1-2; 9 bases match TRBD1. V was clipped by 1 base and J by 4 bases; unmatched bases: 13. Germline V gives CDR1 SQVTM, CDR2 ANQGSEA. This CDR3 spans 17 amino acids.

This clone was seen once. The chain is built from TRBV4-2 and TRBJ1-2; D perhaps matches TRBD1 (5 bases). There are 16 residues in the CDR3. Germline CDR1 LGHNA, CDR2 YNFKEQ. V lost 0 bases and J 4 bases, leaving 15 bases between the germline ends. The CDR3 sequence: CASSQEKGAALYGYTF. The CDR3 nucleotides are TGTGCCAGCAGCCAAGAAAAAGGGGCCGCCCTCTATGGCTACACCTTC.

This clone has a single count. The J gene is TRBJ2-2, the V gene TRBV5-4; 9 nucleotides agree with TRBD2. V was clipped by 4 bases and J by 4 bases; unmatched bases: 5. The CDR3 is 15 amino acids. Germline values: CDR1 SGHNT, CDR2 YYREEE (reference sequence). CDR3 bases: TGTGCCAGCAGCCCGCGGGGGGGTGGCACCGGGGAGCTGTTTTTT. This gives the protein CASSPRGGGTGELFF.

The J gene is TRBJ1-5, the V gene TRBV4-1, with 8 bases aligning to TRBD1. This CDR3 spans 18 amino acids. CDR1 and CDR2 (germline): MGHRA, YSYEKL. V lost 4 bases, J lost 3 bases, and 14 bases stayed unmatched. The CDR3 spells CASSPPPQGALVNQPQHF. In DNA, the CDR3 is TGCGCCAGCAGCCCACCACCCCAGGGGGCGTTAGTCAATCAGCCCCAGCATTTT.

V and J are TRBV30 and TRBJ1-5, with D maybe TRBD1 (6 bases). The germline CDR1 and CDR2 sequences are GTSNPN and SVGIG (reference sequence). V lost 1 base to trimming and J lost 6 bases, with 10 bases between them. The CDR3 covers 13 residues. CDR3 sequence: CAWSGGTSQPQHF. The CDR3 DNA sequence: TGTGCCTGGAGTGGGGGGACATCTCAGCCCCAGCATTTT. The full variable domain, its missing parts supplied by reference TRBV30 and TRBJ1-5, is SQTIHQWPATLVQPVGSPLSLECTVEGTSNPNLYWYRQAAGRGLQLLFYSVGIGQISSEVPQNLSASRPQDRQFILSSKKLLLSDSGFYLCAWSGGTSQPQHFGDGTRLSIL.

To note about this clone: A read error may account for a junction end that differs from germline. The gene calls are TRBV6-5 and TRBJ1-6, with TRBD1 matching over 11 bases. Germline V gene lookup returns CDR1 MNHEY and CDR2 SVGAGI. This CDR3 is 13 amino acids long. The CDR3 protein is CASTNRLGQGVLF. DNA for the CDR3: TGTGCCAGCACCAACCGACTGGGACAGGGGGTCCTTTTT.

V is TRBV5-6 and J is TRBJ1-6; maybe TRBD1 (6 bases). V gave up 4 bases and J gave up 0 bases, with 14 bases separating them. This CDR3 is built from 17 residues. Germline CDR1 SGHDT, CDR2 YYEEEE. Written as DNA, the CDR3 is TGTGCCAGCAGCCCCTACACAGGGAGCTCCTATAATTCACCCCTCCACTTT. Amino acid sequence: CASSPYTGSSYNSPLHF.

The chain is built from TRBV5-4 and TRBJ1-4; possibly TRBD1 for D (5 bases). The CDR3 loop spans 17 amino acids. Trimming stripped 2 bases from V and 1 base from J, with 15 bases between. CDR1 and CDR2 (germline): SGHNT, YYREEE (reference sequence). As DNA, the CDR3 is TGTGCCAGCAGCTTTCGCACGGGACTGGGAACTAATGAAAAACTGTTTTTT. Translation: CASSFRTGLGTNEKLFF.

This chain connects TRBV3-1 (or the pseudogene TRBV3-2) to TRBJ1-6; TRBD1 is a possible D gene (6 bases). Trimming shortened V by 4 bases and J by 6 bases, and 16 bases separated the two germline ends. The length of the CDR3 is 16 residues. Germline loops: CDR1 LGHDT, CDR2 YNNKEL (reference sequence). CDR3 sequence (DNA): TGTGCCAGCAGCCTAGGGGGTCCAGACCTTAATTCACCCCTCCACTTT. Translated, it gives CASSLGGPDLNSPLHF.

CDR3 nucleotide sequence: TGTGCCAGCAGCCAAGTTGTTGCAGGCCGCGAGCAGTACTTC. Protein: CASSQVVAGREQYF. The chain uses TRBV14 and TRBJ2-7; unclear D gene. This CDR3 region has 14 residues. Germline assignment: CDR1 SGHDN and CDR2 FVKESK. Trimming removed 1 base at V and 6 bases at J, with 13 bases between.

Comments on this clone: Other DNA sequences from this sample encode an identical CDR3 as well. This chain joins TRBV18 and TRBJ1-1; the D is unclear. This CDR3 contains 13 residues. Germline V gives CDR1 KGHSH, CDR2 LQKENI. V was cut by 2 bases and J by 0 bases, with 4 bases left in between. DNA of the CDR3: TGTGCCAGCTCACCAGGCATGAACACTGAAGCTTTCTTT. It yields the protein CASSPGMNTEAFF.

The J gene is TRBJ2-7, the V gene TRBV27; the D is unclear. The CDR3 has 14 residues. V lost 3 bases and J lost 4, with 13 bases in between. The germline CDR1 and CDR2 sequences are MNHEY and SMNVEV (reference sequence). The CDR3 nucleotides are TGTGCCAGCAGTTTGAAACCATTCGGGTACGAGCAGTACTTC. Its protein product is CASSLKPFGYEQYF.

The CDR3 reads CATSDHREAQFF. CDR3 nucleotide sequence: TGTGCCACCAGTGATCACAGGGAAGCGCAGTTCTTC. The chain employs TRBV24-1 and TRBJ2-1, with D possibly TRBD1 on 6 matching bases. Germline V gene data show CDR1 as KGHDR and CDR2 as SFDVKD. This CDR3 is 12 amino acids long. Trimming took 3 bases from V and 12 from J, leaving 11 bases between them.

CDR3 nucleotide sequence: TGTGCCAGCAGTTACTCGACTCCCCTCTCCTACAATGAGCAGTTCTTC. Its translation is CASSYSTPLSYNEQFF. The rearrangement joins TRBV6-5 to TRBJ2-1; no clear D gene. Germline-derived CDR1 and CDR2 are MNHEY and SVGAGI. The length of the CDR3 is 16 residues. V lost 0 bases and J lost 0, with 9 bases in between.

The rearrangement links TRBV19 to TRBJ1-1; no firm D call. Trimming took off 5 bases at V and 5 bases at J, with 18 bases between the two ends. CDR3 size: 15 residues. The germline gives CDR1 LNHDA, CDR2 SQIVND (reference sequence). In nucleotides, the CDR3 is TGTGCCAGTAGTTCCCCAGGTGCGGGTAAGACTGAAGCTTTCTTT. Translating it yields CASSSPGAGKTEAFF. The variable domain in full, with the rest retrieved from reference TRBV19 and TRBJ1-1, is DGGITQSPKYLFRKEGQNVTLSCEQNLNHDAMYWYRQDPGQGLRLIYYSQIVNDFQKGDIAEGYSVSREKKESFPLTVTSAQKNPTAFYLCASSSPGAGKTEAFFGQGTRLTVV.

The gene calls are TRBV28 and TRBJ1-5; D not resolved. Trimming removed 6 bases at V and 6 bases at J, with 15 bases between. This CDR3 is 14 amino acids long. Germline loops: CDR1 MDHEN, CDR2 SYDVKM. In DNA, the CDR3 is TGTGCCAGCAGGCGAGGGAACCACCCTCAGCCCCAGCATTTT. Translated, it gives CASRRGNHPQPQHF.

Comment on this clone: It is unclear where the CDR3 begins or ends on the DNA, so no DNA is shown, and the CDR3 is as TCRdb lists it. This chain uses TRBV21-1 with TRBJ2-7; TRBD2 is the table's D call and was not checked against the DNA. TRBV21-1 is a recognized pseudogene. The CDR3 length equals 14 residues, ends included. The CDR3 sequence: CAWASGTSSYEQYF.

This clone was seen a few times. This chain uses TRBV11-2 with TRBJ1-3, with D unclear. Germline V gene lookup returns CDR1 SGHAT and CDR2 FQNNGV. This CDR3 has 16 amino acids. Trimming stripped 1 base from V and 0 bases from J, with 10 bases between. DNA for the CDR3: TGTGCCAGCAGCTTAGGACTGTCCAGCTCTGGAAACACCATATATTTT. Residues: CASSLGLSSSGNTIYF.

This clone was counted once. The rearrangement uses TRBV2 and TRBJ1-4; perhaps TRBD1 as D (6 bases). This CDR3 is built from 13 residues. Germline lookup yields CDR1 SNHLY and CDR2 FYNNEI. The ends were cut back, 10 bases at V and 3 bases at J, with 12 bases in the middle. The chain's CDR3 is CATRQESNEKLFF. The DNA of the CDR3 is TGTGCCACCAGACAGGAATCTAATGAAAAACTGTTTTTT.

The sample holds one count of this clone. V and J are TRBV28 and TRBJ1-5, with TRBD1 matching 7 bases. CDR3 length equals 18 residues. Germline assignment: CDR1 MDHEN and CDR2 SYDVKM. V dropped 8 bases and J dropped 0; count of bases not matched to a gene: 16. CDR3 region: CASGNTGVLGSSNQPQHF. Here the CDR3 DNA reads TGTGCCAGCGGGAACACAGGGGTTCTGGGGTCTAGCAATCAGCCCCAGCATTTT.

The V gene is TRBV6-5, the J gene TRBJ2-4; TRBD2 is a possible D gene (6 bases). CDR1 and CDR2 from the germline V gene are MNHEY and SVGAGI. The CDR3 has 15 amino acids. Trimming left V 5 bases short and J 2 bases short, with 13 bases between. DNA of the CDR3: TGTGCCAGCAGTCCCGGCGGGATAACCAAAAACATTCAGTACTTC. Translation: CASSPGGITKNIQYF.

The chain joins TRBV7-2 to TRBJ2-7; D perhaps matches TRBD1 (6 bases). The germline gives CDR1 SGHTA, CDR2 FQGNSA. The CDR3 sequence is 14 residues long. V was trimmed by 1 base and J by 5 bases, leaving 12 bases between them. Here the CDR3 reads CASSLVTGFDEQYF. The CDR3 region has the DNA TGTGCCAGCAGCTTAGTTACAGGGTTCGACGAGCAGTACTTC.

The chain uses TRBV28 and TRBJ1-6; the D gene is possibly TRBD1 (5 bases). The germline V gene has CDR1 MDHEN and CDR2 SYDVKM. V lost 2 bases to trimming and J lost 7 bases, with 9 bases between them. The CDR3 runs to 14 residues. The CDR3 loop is CASSLRGWNSPLHF. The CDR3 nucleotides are TGTGCCAGCAGTTTAAGGGGTTGGAATTCACCCCTCCACTTT.